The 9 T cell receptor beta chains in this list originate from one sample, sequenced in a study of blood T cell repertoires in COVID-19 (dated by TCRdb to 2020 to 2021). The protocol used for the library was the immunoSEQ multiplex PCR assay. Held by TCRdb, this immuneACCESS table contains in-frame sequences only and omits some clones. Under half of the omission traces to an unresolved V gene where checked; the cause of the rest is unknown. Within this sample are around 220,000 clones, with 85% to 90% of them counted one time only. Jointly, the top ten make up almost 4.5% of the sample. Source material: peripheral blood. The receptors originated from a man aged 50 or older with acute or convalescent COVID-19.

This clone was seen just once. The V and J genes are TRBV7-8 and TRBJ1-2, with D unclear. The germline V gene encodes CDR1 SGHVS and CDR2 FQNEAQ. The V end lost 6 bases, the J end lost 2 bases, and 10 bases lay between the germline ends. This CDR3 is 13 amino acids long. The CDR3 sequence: CASRPGLNYGYTF. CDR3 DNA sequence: TGTGCCAGCAGGCCAGGACTGAACTATGGCTACACCTTC. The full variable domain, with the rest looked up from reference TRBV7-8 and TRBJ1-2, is GAGVSQSPRYKVAKRGQDVALRCDPISGHVSLFWYQQALGQGPEFLTYFQNEAQLDKSGLPSDRFFAERPEGSVSTLKIQRTQQEDSAVYLCASRPGLNYGYTFGSGTRLTVV.

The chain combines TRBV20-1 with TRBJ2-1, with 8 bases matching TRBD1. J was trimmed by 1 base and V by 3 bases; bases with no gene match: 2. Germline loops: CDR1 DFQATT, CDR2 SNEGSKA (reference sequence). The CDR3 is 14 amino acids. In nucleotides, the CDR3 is TGCAGTGCTAGTGGGACAGGTTCCTACAATGAGCAGTTCTTC. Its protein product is CSASGTGSYNEQFF.

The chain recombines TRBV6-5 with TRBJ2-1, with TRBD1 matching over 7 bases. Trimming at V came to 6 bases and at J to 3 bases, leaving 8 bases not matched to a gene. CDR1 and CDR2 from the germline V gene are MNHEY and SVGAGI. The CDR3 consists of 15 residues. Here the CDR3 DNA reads TGTGCCAGCAGCTCCCGACAGGGAGTCTACAATGAGCAGTTCTTC. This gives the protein CASSSRQGVYNEQFF.

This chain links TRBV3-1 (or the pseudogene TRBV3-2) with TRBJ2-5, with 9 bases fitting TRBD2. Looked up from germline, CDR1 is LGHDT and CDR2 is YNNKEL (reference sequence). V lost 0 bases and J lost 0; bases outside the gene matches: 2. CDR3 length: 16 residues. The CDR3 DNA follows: TGTGCCAGCAGCCAAGATCTAGCGGGGAACCAAGAGACCCAGTACTTC. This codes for CASSQDLAGNQETQYF.

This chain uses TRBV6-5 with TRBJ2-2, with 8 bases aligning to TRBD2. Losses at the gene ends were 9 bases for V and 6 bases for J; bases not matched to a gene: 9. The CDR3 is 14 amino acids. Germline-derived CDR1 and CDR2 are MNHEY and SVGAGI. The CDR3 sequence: CASRRTSNSGELFF. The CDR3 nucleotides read TGTGCCAGTCGACGGACTAGCAATTCCGGGGAGCTGTTTTTT.

CDR3 residues: CASSLAGTGDREQYF. CDR3 coding DNA: TGCGCCAGCAGCTTGGCCGGGACAGGAGACCGCGAGCAGTACTTC. The rearrangement links TRBV5-1 to TRBJ2-7; 8 bases match TRBD1. Unmatched junction bases numbered 8, after V lost 0 bases and J lost 6 bases. This CDR3 is built from 15 residues. CDR1 is SGHRS, CDR2 YFSETQ, per germline.

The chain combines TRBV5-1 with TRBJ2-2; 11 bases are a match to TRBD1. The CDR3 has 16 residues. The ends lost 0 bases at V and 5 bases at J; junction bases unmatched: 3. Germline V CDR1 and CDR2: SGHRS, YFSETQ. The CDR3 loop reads CASSLAGTGGTGELFF. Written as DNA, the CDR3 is TGCGCCAGCAGCTTGGCCGGGACAGGGGGGACCGGGGAGCTGTTTTTT. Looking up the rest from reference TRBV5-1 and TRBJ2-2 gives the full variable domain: KAGVTQTPRYLIKTRGQQVTLSCSPISGHRSVSWYQQTPGQGLQFLFEYFSETQRNKGNFPGRFSGRQFSNSRSEMNVSTLELGDSALYLCASSLAGTGGTGELFFGEGSRLTVL.

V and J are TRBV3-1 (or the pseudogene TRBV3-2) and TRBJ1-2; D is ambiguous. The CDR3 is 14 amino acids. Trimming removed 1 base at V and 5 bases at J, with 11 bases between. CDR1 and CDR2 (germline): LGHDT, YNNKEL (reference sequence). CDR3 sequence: CASSQGGQQYGYTF. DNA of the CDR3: TGTGCCAGCAGCCAAGGTGGGCAGCAGTATGGCTACACCTTC.

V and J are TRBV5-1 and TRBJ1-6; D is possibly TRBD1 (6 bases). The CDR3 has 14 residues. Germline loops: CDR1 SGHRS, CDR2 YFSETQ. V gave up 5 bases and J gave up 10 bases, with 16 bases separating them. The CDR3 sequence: CASSPPLTGSPLHF. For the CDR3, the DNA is TGCGCCAGCAGTCCCCCCCTCACAGGGTCACCCCTCCACTTT.